This TCR beta chain was sequenced for a study of cytomegalovirus exposure and HLA in healthy donors. Study-level background: Genetic ancestry analysis placed about 76% of the roughly 400 donors that were genotyped in the Caucasian-associated cluster. Study outcomes and limitations: TRBV6-2, TRBV6-3 and some other V segments were excluded as indistinguishable. CMV serostatus was the sole immune exposure information available.

Worth noting for this clone: Its antigen remains unknown.

The germline V gene has CDR1 SQVTM and CDR2 ANQGSEA. There are 16 residues in the CDR3. The V gene end was trimmed by 4 bases and the J gene end by 0 bases; junction bases not matched to a gene: 10. PCR employed 60 Vbeta and 13 Jbeta primers. Clones were read by immunoSEQ multiplex PCR, and TCRdb kept only the in-frame ones, dropping some. The sample lists 100,000 or so clones, 73% occurring once. Material for sequencing was PBMCs. This receptor was obtained from a man aged 35 to 55 in good health and CMV-seronegative. This sequence joins TRBV29-1 and TRBJ2-3; 7 bases are a match to TRBD2. CDR3 protein: CSVAGVLAASTDTQYF. CDR3 coding DNA: TGCAGCGTTGCCGGGGTTCTAGCGGCAAGCACAGATACGCAGTATTTT.